This T cell receptor beta chain came from a study of blood T cell repertoires in COVID-19. The assay was immunoSEQ multiplex PCR, and TCRdb's table has in-frame clones only and misses some. The sample carries about 150,000 clones, approximately 82% recorded once. The TCR comes from a woman aged 50 to 60 with acute or convalescent COVID-19. The sequenced sample consisted of peripheral blood.

CDR3 sequence (DNA): TGTGCCAGCAGCCATGTCCAGGGTTCGGGCGAGCAGTACTTC. Translated, it gives CASSHVQGSGEQYF. The chain combines TRBV4-2 with TRBJ2-7; TRBD1 might be the D (5 bases). CDR1 LGHNA and CDR2 YNFKEQ come from the germline V gene. There are 14 residues in the CDR3. V lost 3 bases and J lost 6, with 15 bases in between.